This T cell receptor beta chain was captured in a study of T cells after yellow fever vaccination. This clonotype was picked up many times. V shed 0 bases and J shed 5 bases, with 4 bases lying between them. Germline CDR1 DFQATT, CDR2 SNEGSKA (reference sequence). CDR3 size: 11 residues. Template-switching 5'RACE yielded the TCR cDNA; a universal primer site and UMIs were added in the process. TCRdb reprocessed the 5' RACE reads via MiXCR and lists one record per CDR3 protein. The sample holds roughly 150,000 distinct CDR3 sequences, less than 9.5% seen once. The J gene is TRBJ2-5, the V gene TRBV20-1, with unresolved D. The source was CD4+ T cells sorted from PBMCs, collected 5 days after the yellow fever booster vaccination. The sequence was collected from a man younger than 40 who received the YFV17D yellow fever vaccine. The CDR3 coding sequence is TGCAGTGCTAGAGATATGGAGACCCAGTACTTC. It codes for CSARDMETQYF.